The source of this T cell receptor beta chain is a study of T cell responses to AZD1222 COVID-19 vaccine. Points from the study as a whole: At study baseline, merely five or six AZD1222 recipients were seropositive. Repertoire sampling occurred only after the peak T cell response. Females outnumbered males among donors, who were mostly white British; clonal diversity was possibly underestimated. Spike was spanned by vaccine-associated CD4 TCRs, with dominance at 160-218 and 743-854.

The CDR3 runs to 16 residues. V lost 5 bases and J 0 bases, leaving 16 bases between the germline ends. Germline V gene data show CDR1 as SEHNR and CDR2 as FQNEAQ (reference sequence). Only in-frame clones appear in the TCRdb table, and some are missing; sequencing was by immunoSEQ multiplex PCR. The sample includes 150,000 to 250,000 clones, 90% to 95% of them seen just once. A note on this clone: Its cognate antigen is unknown.

This chain connects TRBV7-9 to TRBJ2-5; D remains ambiguous. Specimen: peripheral blood, collected 28 days after the second AZD1222 dose. The receptor's source is an adult who received the AZD1222 COVID-19 vaccine. Written as DNA, the CDR3 is TGTGCCAGCAGCCACCCCTACGTGGCGGACCAAGAGACCCAGTACTTC. Its protein product is CASSHPYVADQETQYF.